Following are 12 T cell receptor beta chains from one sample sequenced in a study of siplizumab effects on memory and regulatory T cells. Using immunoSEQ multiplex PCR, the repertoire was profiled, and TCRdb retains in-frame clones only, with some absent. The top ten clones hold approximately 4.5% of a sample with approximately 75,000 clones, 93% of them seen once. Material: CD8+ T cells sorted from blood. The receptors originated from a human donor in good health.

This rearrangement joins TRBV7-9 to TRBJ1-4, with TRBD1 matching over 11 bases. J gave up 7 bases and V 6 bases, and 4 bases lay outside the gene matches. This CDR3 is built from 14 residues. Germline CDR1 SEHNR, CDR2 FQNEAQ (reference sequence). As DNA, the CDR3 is TGTGCCAGCAGTTGGGGACAGGGGGGTGAAAAACTGTTTTTT. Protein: CASSWGQGGEKLFF. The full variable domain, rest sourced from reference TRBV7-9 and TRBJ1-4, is DTGVSQNPRHKITKRGQNVTFRCDPISEHNRLYWYRQTLGQGPEFLTYFQNEAQLEKSRLLSDRFSAERPKGSFSTLEIQRTEQGDSAMYLCASSWGQGGEKLFFGSGTQLSVL.

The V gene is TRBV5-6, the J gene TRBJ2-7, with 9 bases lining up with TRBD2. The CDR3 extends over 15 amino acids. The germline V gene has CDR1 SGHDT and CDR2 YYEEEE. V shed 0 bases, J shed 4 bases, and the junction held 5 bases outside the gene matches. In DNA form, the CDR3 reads TGTGCCAGCAGCTTGGGCGGGGGGGCCTTTTACGAGCAGTACTTC. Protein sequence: CASSLGGGAFYEQYF.

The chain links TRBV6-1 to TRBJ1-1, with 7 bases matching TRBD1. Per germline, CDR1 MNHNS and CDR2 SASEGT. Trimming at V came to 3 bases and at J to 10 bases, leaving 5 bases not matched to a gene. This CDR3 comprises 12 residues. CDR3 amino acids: CASSETGLGAFF. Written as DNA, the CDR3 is TGTGCCAGCAGTGAGACAGGGCTCGGAGCTTTCTTT.

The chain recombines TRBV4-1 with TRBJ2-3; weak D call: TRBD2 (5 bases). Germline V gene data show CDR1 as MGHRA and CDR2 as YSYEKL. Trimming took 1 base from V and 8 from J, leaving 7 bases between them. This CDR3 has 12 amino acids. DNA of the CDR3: TGCGCCAGCAGCCAAGGGAGCGGTACGCAGTATTTT. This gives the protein CASSQGSGTQYF.

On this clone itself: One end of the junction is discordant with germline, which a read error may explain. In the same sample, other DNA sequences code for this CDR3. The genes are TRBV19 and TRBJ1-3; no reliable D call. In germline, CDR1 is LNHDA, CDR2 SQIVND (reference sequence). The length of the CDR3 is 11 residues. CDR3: CASNFGYTIYF. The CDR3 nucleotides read TGCGCCAGTAACTTTGGATACACCATATATTTT.

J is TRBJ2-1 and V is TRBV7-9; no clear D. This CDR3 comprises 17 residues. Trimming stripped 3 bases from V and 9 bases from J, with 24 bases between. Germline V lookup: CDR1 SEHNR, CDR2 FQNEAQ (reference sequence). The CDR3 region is CASSFPLGLLGESEQFF. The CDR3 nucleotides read TGTGCCAGCAGCTTCCCTTTGGGTCTATTAGGTGAGAGTGAGCAGTTCTTC.

This CDR3 reads CASSPSGDEQYF. The DNA of the CDR3 is TGTGCCAGTAGCCCTAGCGGGGACGAGCAGTACTTC. The rearrangement joins TRBV19 to TRBJ2-7; 9 bases align to TRBD2. The V gene end was trimmed by 6 bases and the J gene end by 5 bases; junction bases not matched to a gene: 2. CDR1 and CDR2 from the germline V gene are LNHDA and SQIVND (reference sequence). The CDR3 is made up of 12 amino acids. The variable domain in full, with the rest retrieved from reference TRBV19 and TRBJ2-7, is DGGITQSPKYLFRKEGQNVTLSCEQNLNHDAMYWYRQDPGQGLRLIYYSQIVNDFQKGDIAEGYSVSREKKESFPLTVTSAQKNPTAFYLCASSPSGDEQYFGPGTRLTVT.

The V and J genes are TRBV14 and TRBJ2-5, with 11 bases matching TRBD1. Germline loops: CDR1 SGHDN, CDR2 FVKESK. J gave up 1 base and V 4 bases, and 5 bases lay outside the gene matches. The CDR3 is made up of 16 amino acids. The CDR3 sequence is CASSRWDRGFQETQYF. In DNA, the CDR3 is TGTGCCAGCAGCCGCTGGGACAGGGGGTTCCAAGAGACCCAGTACTTC.

CDR3 residues: CASSLDRGTATGELFF. The CDR3, as DNA: TGCGCCAGCAGCCTTGACAGGGGGACGGCCACCGGGGAGCTGTTTTTT. V gene TRBV4-3 combines with J gene TRBJ2-2; TRBD1 agrees at 9 bases. From germline, CDR1 is LGHNA and CDR2 YSLEER. V shed 4 bases, J shed 4 bases, and the junction held 7 bases outside the gene matches. The CDR3 spans 16 residues.

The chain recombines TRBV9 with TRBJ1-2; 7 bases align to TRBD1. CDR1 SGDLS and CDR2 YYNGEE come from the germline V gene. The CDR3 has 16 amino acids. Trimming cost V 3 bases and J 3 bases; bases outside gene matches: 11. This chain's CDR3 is CASSAVVGTADYGYTF. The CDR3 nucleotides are TGTGCCAGCAGCGCAGTTGTTGGGACAGCCGACTATGGCTACACCTTC.

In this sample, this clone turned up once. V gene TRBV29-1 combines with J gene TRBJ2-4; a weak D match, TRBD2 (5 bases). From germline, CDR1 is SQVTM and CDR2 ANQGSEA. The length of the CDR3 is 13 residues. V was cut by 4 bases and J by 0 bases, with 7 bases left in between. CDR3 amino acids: CSVAGLAKNIQYF. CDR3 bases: TGCAGCGTTGCGGGGTTAGCCAAAAACATTCAGTACTTC.

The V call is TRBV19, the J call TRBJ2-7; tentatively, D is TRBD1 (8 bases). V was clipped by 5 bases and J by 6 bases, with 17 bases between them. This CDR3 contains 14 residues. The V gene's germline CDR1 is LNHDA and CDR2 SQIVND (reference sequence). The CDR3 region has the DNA TGTGCCAGTAGTGGACAGGGACTAATAAGCGAGCAGTACTTC. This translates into CASSGQGLISEQYF.